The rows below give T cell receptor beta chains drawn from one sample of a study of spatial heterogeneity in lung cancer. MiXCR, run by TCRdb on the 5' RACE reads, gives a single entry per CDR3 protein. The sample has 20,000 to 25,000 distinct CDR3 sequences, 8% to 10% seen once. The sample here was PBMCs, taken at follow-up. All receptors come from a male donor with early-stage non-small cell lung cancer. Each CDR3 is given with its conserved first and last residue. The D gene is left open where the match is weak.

CVSSSFSRDSRNQPQHF,TRBD1,TRBV28
CASSAPPPGQGAFGSFQETQYF,TRBD1,TRBV25-1
CANSQNPPGTEAFF,-,TRBV7-2
CASSVGSGGYLTTDTQYF,TRBD2,TRBV9
CSVEPPGGFYNEQFF,TRBD1,TRBV29-1
CASSQEGPRYQETQYF,-,TRBV6-2/TRBV6-3
CASSQSQGNTEAFF,-,TRBV4-2
CAISDKDRTYEQYF,TRBD1,TRBV10-3
CASSEFRTDTQYF,-,TRBV2
CASSFKDGAYEQYF,-,TRBV7-2
CASSLSRGSNQPQHF,TRBD1,TRBV7-2
CSALQHAEKLFF,-,TRBV20-1
CSVENNEQFF,-,TRBV29-1
CSARDPLLQGVTSYEQYF,TRBD1,TRBV20-1
CASRNYGYTF,-,TRBV6-2/TRBV6-3
CASSLATPPLRDRYTDTQYF,TRBD1,TRBV7-2
CATSDSRTGKAGAQYF,-,TRBV24-1
CSATLEDTQYF,-,TRBV20-1
CASSQDRIAYEQYF,-,TRBV11-2
CASSLSGGALDTQYF,TRBD2,TRBV7-2
CASSLNENEQFF,-,TRBV7-7
CASRGGQGGETQYF,TRBD1,TRBV3-1
CSARDRASAAETQYF,-,TRBV20-1
CASSYSGRDDSPLHF,-,TRBV6-2/TRBV6-3
CASSGRDWQFF,-,TRBV9
CASSFGDLTEAFF,-,TRBV5-1